Presented here are 3 T cell receptor beta chains from one specimen sequenced in a study of T-cell reconstitution after alpha-beta-depleted transplantation in children. The authors prepared the TCRbeta library with unique molecular identifiers. TCRdb recomputed calls from the PCR reads with MiXCR, one row per CDR3 protein. The sample consists of a few hundred thousand distinct CDR3 sequences, 9.5% to 13% of them appearing once. Material: PBMCs, obtained before TCRalphabeta/CD19-depleted stem cell transplant. The origin of the receptors is a child under three years old with acute myeloid leukemia, due to receive a stem cell transplant.

A note on this clonotype: The junction shows a germline mismatch at one end, possibly a read error. The V call is TRBV30, the J call TRBJ2-1; D is uncertain. There are 12 residues in the CDR3. Germline values: CDR1 GTSNPN, CDR2 SVGIG (reference sequence). The CDR3: CPWSRQSNEQFF. CDR3 coding DNA: TGTCCCTGGAGTAGGCAGTCCAATGAGCAGTTCTTC.

The table lists this clonotype with a few counts. J is TRBJ2-3 and V is TRBV7-2, with TRBD2 matching 13 bases. The CDR3 contains 18 residues. Per germline, CDR1 SGHTA and CDR2 FQGNSA. V was pared by 0 bases and J by 3 bases, with 6 bases of the junction left unmatched. The CDR3 loop is CASSLALLAGGPTDTQYF. The CDR3 DNA follows: TGTGCCAGCAGCTTAGCACTACTAGCGGGAGGGCCAACAGATACGCAGTATTTT. Full variable domain (rest looked up from reference TRBV7-2 and TRBJ2-3): GAGVSQSPSNKVTEKGKDVELRCDPISGHTALYWYRQSLGQGLEFLIYFQGNSAPDKSGLPSDRFSAERTGGSVSTLTIQRTQQEDSAVYLCASSLALLAGGPTDTQYFGPGTRLTVL.

This clonotype was detected ten times or more. The genes are TRBV15 and TRBJ1-3; D remains ambiguous. The ends were cut back, 2 bases at V and 0 bases at J, with 5 bases in the middle. CDR1 and CDR2 (germline): LNHNV, YYDKDF (reference sequence). This CDR3 spans 14 amino acids. In DNA, the CDR3 is TGTGCCACCAGCAGACTCACCTCTGGAAACACCATATATTTT. It encodes CATSRLTSGNTIYF.